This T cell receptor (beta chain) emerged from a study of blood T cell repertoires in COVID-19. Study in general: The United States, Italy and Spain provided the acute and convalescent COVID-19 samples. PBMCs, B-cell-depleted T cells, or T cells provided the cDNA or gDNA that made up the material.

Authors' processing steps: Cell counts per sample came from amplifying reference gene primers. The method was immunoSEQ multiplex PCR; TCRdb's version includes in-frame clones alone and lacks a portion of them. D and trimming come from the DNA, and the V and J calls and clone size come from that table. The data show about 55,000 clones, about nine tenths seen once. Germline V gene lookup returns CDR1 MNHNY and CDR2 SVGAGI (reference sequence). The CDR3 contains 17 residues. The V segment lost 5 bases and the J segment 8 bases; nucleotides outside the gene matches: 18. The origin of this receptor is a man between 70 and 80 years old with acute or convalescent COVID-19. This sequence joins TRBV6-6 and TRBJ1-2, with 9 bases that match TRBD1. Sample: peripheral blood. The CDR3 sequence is CASSQPPTGGSSRGYTF. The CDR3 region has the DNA TGTGCCAGCAGTCAACCCCCGACAGGGGGAAGTTCTCGAGGCTACACCTTC.